The next 8 T cell receptor beta chains were all read from a single sample in a study of radiotherapy plus CTLA-4 blockade in lung cancer. Generated by immunoSEQ multiplex PCR, the TCRdb table keeps only in-frame clones and is missing some. Of tens of thousands of clones in the sample, about four fifths were seen once. The sample in question was peripheral blood, obtained from a patient treated with radiotherapy plus ipilimumab. These receptors were taken from a human donor with non-small cell lung cancer who had stable disease on radiotherapy plus ipilimumab.

The chain couples TRBV5-8 to TRBJ2-6; TRBD1 matches at 8 bases. V lost 5 bases and J lost 4; bases outside the gene matches: 17. The CDR3 consists of 19 residues. Germline loops: CDR1 SGHTS, CDR2 YDEGEE. CDR3 amino acids: CASRKEPGGAATGANVLTF. The CDR3 DNA is TGTGCCAGCAGAAAGGAGCCAGGGGGCGCGGCAACAGGGGCCAACGTCCTGACTTTC.

The V and J genes are TRBV6-5 and TRBJ1-1; the D is unclear. CDR1 and CDR2 from the germline V gene are MNHEY and SVGAGI. This CDR3 is built from 13 residues. V was shortened by 2 bases and J by 3 bases, with 7 bases between the two germline ends. DNA for the CDR3: TGTGCCAGCAGTTACGCTGGGGACACTGAAGCTTTCTTT. Residues: CASSYAGDTEAFF.

The genes are TRBV5-4 and TRBJ2-1; 7 bases are shared with TRBD2. CDR1 and CDR2 from the germline V gene are SGHNT and YYREEE (reference sequence). The V segment lost 5 bases and the J segment 4 bases; nucleotides outside the gene matches: 9. The CDR3 extends over 15 amino acids. CDR3 protein: CASSPTSATYNEQFF. The DNA of the CDR3 is TGTGCCAGCAGTCCTACTAGCGCGACTTACAATGAGCAGTTCTTC.

This chain's CDR3 is CASSAGLINNEQFF. CDR3 bases: TGCGCCAGCAGCGCCGGACTTATAAACAATGAGCAGTTCTTC. The genes are TRBV5-1 and TRBJ2-1; D might be TRBD2 (5 bases). The CDR3 runs to 14 residues. Trimming shortened V by 4 bases and J by 5 bases, and 13 bases separated the two germline ends. The germline CDR1 and CDR2 sequences are SGHRS and YFSETQ.

V is TRBV7-8 and J is TRBJ2-5; TRBD2 matches 10 bases. V gave up 6 bases and J gave up 4 bases; unmatched junction bases: 8. The length of the CDR3 is 15 residues. Germline values: CDR1 SGHVS, CDR2 FQNEAQ. The DNA for the CDR3 is TGTGCCAGCAGTCGGAGCGGGGGGGCCGGAGAGACCCAGTACTTC. Translating it yields CASSRSGGAGETQYF.

The chain employs TRBV19 and TRBJ2-7; tentatively, D is TRBD2 (5 bases). CDR3 length: 15 residues. Per the germline V gene, CDR1 is LNHDA and CDR2 is SQIVND (reference sequence). Trimming took off 3 bases at V and 2 bases at J, with 14 bases between the two ends. The CDR3 protein is CASSIGRMGAYEQYF. CDR3 DNA sequence: TGTGCCAGTAGTATTGGCAGGATGGGAGCCTACGAGCAGTACTTC.

This clone was recorded once. The chain joins TRBV7-8 to TRBJ2-7; no definite D call. The CDR3 contains 12 residues. V was pared by 10 bases and J by 0 bases, with 10 bases between. Germline assignment: CDR1 SGHVS and CDR2 FQNEAQ. The CDR3 nucleotides read TGTGCCATAGGCCCTAGCTCCTACGAGCAGTACTTC. It encodes CAIGPSSYEQYF.

The gene calls are TRBV7-9 and TRBJ1-1; no clear D gene. V dropped 8 bases and J dropped 3 bases, with 13 bases sitting between them. Germline loops: CDR1 SEHNR, CDR2 FQNEAQ (reference sequence). CDR3 length equals 13 residues. This chain's CDR3 is CASRLWSDTEAFF. The CDR3 region has the DNA TGTGCCAGCCGTCTCTGGTCGGACACTGAAGCTTTCTTT. Filled out from reference TRBV7-9 and TRBJ1-1, the complete variable domain reads DTGVSQNPRHKITKRGQNVTFRCDPISEHNRLYWYRQTLGQGPEFLTYFQNEAQLEKSRLLSDRFSAERPKGSFSTLEIQRTEQGDSAMYLCASRLWSDTEAFFGQGTRLTVV.